This T cell receptor (beta chain) was sequenced in a study of blood T cell repertoires in COVID-19. Study as a whole: Researchers got acute and convalescent COVID-19 samples from the United States, Italy and Spain. From T cells, B-cell-depleted T cells, or PBMCs came the material, which was cDNA or gDNA.

CDR3 size: 13 residues. Trimming stripped 3 bases from V and 8 bases from J, with 13 bases between. Germline CDR1 SEHNR, CDR2 FQNEAQ (reference sequence). The assay was immunoSEQ multiplex PCR, and TCRdb's table has in-frame clones only and misses some. Among about 130,000 clones listed, about 80% were seen once. The rearrangement uses TRBV7-9 and TRBJ1-2; a possible D gene is TRBD1 (6 bases). This TCR derives from a woman over 75 with acute or convalescent COVID-19. Sequenced input: peripheral blood. The DNA for the CDR3 is TGTGCCAGCAGCTTTACAGGGTTCCGGGGCTACACCTTC. It specifies CASSFTGFRGYTF.